This TCR beta chain came from a study of cytomegalovirus exposure and HLA in healthy donors. Overall study results and limits: Researchers catalogued around 150 TCR beta chains as cytomegalovirus-associated. Reports described diagnosis of cytomegalovirus status by the classifier as highly specific and sensitive. Subsequent analysis found a tendency for first-cohort TCR clusters to co-occur within the 90 to 150 validation repertoires.

The CDR3 is made up of 15 amino acids. CDR1 is LNHDA, CDR2 SQIVND, per germline (reference sequence). The V and J ends lost 6 bases and 7 bases, in that order; junction bases with no gene match: 14. This clone appeared a single time. The antigen is undetermined. Measured with immunoSEQ multiplex PCR; TCRdb has only the in-frame clones, and not every one. The sample includes about 130,000 clones, about nine tenths of them seen just once. This TCR derives from a young woman in good health and CMV-seronegative. This sequence joins TRBV19 and TRBJ2-7; 8 bases are shared with TRBD1. The sequenced material came from PBMCs. CDR3 nucleotide sequence: TGTGCCAGTAGGAACCCCGGACAGGGAACGGGTGAGCAGTACTTC. Translating gives CASRNPGQGTGEQYF. The entire variable domain, with the rest obtained from reference TRBV19 and TRBJ2-7, is as follows: DGGITQSPKYLFRKEGQNVTLSCEQNLNHDAMYWYRQDPGQGLRLIYYSQIVNDFQKGDIAEGYSVSREKKESFPLTVTSAQKNPTAFYLCASRNPGQGTGEQYFGPGTRLTVT.